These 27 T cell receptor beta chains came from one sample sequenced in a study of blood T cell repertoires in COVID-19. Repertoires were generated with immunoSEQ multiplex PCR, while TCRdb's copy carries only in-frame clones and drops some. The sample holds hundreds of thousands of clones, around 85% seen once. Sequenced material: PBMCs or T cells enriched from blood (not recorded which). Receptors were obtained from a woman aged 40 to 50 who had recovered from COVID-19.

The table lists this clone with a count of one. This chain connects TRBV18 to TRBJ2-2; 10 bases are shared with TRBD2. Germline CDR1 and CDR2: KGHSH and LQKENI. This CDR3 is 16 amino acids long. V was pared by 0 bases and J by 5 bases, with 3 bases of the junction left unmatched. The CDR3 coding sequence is TGTGCCAGCTCACCACCAGCGGGAGGGCCGACCGGGGAGCTGTTTTTT. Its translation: CASSPPAGGPTGELFF.

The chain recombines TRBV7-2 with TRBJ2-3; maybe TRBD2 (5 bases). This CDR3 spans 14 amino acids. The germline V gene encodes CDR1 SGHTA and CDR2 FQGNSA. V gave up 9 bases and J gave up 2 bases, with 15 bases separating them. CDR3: CARAGKKNTDTQYF. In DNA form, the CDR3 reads TGTGCCAGAGCCGGGAAAAAGAACACAGATACGCAGTATTTT.

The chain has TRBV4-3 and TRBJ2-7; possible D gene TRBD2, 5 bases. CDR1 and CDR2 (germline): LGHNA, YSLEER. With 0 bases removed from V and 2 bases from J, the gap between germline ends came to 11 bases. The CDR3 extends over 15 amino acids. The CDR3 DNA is TGCGCCAGCAGCCAAGATAGGAGCGGCCCCTACGAGCAGTACTTC. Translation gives CASSQDRSGPYEQYF.

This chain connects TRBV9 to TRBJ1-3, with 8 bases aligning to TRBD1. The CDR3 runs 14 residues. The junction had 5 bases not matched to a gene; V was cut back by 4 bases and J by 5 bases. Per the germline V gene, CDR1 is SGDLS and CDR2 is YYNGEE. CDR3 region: CASSPDRERNTIYF. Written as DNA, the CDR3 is TGTGCCAGCAGCCCGGACAGGGAGAGAAACACCATATATTTT.

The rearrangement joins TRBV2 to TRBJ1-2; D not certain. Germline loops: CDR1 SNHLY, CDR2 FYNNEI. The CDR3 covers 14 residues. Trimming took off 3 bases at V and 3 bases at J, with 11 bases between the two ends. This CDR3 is CASSDIRRDYGYTF. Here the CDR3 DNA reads TGTGCCAGCAGTGACATCAGGCGGGACTATGGCTACACCTTC.

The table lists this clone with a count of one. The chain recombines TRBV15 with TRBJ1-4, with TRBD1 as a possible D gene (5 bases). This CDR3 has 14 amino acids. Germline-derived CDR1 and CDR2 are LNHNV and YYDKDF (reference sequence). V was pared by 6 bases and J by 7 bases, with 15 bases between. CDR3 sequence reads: CATRRGSAGEKLFF. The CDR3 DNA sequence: TGTGCCACCAGAAGGGGATCGGCCGGTGAAAAACTGTTTTTT.

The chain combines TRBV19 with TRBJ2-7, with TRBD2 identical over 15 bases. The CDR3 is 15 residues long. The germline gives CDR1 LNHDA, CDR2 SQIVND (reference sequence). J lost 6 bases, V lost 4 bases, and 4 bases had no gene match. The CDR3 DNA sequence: TGTGCCAGTAGTAAGGGACTAGCGGGAGGAGGCGAGCAGTACTTC. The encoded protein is CASSKGLAGGGEQYF.

Here the CDR3 DNA reads TGTGCCAGAAGCTTGGCCGAGTCGGCAGGGGGCTTGACTGAAGCTTTCTTT. Residues: CARSLAESAGGLTEAFF. The V call is TRBV5-3, the J call TRBJ1-1, with 8 bases identical to TRBD1. TRBV5-3 is classed as an ORF, of uncertain function. V was clipped by 0 bases and J by 5 bases; unmatched bases: 12. The CDR3 spans 17 residues.

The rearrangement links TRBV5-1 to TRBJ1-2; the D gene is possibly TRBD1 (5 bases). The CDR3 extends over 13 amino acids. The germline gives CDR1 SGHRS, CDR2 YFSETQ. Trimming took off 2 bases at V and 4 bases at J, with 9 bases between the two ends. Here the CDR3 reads CASSLQDGYGYTF. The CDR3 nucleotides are TGCGCCAGCAGCTTACAGGACGGCTATGGCTACACCTTC.

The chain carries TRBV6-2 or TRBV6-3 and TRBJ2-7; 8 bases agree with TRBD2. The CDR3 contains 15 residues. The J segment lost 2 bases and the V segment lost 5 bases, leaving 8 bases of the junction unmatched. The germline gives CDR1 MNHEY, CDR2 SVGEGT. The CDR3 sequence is CASSPGGSGAYEQYF. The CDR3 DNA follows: TGTGCCAGCAGTCCCGGGGGTAGCGGGGCCTACGAGCAGTACTTC.

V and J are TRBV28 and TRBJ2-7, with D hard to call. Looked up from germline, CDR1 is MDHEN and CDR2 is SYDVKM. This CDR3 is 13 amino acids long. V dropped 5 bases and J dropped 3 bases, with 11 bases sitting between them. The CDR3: CASSVPSDYEQYF. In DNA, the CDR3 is TGTGCCAGCAGTGTTCCCTCAGACTACGAGCAGTACTTC.

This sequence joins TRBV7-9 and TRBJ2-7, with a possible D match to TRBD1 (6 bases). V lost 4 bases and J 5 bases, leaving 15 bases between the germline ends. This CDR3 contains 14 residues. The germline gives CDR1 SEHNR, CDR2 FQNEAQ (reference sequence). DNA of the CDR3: TGTGCCAGCAGCTGGGCCGAACAGGGCAACGAGCAGTACTTC. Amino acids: CASSWAEQGNEQYF.

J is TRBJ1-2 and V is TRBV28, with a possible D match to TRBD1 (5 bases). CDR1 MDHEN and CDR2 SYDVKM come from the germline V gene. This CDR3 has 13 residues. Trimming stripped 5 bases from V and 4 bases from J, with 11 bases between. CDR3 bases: TGTGCCAGCAGTCTGTCGGGGGTCTATGGCTACACCTTC. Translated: CASSLSGVYGYTF.

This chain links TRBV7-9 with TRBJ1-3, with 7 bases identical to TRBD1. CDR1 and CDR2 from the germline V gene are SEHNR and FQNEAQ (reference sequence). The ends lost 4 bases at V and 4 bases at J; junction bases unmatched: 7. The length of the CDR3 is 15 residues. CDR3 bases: TGTGCCAGCAGCTCGGACAGGACAACAGGAAACACCATATATTTT. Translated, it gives CASSSDRTTGNTIYF.

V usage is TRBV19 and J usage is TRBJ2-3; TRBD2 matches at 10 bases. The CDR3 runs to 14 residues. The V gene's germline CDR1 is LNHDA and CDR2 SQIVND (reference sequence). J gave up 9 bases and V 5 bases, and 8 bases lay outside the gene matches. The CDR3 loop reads CASSVGTSVRTQYF. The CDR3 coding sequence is TGTGCCAGTAGTGTCGGGACTAGCGTTAGGACGCAGTATTTT.

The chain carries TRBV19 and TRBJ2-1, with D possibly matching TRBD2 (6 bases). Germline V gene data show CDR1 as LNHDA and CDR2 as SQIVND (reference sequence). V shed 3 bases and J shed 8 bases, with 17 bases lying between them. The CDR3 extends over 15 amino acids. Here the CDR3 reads CASSMVGGEGDEQFF. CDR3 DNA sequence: TGTGCCAGTAGTATGGTGGGCGGGGAAGGGGATGAGCAGTTCTTC.

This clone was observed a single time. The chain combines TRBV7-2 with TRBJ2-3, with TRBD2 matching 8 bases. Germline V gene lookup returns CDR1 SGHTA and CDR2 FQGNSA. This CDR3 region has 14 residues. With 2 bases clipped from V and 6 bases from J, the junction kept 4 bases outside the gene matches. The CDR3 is CASSLSGRMDTQYF. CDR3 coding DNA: TGTGCCAGCAGCTTAAGCGGGAGAATGGATACGCAGTATTTT.

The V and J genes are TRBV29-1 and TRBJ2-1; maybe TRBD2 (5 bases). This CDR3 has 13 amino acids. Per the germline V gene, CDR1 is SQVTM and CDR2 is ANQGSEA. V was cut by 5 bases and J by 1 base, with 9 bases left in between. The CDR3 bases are TGCAGCGTTAGCCGGGGTTCCTACAATGAGCAGTTCTTC. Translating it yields CSVSRGSYNEQFF.

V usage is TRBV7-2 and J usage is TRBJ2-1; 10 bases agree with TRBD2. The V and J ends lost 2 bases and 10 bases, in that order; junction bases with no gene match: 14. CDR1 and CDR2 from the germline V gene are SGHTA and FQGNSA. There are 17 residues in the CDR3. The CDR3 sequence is CASSLYRASGRVSEQFF. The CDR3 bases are TGTGCCAGCAGCTTATATCGGGCTAGCGGGAGAGTCAGCGAGCAGTTCTTC.

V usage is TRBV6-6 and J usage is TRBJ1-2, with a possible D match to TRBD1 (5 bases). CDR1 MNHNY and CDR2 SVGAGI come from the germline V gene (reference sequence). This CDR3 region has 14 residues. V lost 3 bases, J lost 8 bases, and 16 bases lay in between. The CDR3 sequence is CASSYDRGIGGYTF. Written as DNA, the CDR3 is TGTGCCAGCAGTTATGATCGGGGGATAGGCGGCTACACCTTC.

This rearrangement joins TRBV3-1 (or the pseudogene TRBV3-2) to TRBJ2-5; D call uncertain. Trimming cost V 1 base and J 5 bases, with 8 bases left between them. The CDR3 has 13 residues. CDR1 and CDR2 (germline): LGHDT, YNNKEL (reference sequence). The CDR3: CASSQARWETQYF. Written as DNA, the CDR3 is TGTGCCAGCAGCCAAGCCAGGTGGGAGACCCAGTACTTC.

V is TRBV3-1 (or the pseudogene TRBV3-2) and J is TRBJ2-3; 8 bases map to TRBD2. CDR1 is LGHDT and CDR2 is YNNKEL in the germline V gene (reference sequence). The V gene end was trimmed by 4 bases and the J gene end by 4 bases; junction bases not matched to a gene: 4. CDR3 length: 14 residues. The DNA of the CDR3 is TGTGCCAGCAGCCCCGGGAGGGCCGCAGATACGCAGTATTTT. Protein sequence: CASSPGRAADTQYF.

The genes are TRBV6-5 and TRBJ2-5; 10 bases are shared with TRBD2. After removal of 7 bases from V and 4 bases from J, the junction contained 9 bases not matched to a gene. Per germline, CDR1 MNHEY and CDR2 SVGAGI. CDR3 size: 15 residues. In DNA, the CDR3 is TGTGCCAGCACTTGGACTAGCGGAACCCCAGAGACCCAGTACTTC. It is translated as CASTWTSGTPETQYF.

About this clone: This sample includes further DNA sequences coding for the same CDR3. The CDR3 nucleotides read TGTGCCAGCAGTGAAGACAGGGGCACTGAAGCTTTCTTT. Protein: CASSEDRGTEAFF. The rearrangement links TRBV2 to TRBJ1-1, with TRBD1 matching 7 bases. This CDR3 has 13 amino acids. The trim removed 1 base at V and 4 bases at J, leaving 0 bases unmatched. Germline V gene sequence: CDR1 SNHLY, CDR2 FYNNEI.

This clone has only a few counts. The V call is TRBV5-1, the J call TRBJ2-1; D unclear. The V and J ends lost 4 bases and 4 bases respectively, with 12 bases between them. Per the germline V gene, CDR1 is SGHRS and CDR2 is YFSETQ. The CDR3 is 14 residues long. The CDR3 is CASSPPLSYNEQFF. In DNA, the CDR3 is TGCGCCAGCAGCCCCCCCCTCAGTTACAATGAGCAGTTCTTC.

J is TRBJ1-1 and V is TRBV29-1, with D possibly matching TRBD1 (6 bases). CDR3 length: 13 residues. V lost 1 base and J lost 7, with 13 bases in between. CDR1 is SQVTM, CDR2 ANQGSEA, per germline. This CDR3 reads CSVEGPVQGEAFF. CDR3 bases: TGCAGCGTTGAAGGGCCAGTACAGGGTGAAGCTTTCTTT.

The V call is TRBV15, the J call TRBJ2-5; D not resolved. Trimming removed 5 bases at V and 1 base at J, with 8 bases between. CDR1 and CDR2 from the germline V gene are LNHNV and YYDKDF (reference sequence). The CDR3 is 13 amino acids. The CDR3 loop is CATSLHLQETQYF. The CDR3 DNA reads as TGTGCCACCAGCTTACACCTCCAAGAGACCCAGTACTTC.